The rows below give T cell receptor beta chains drawn from one sample of a study of T-cell memory formation after mild COVID-19. TCRdb used MiXCR to reprocess the 5' RACE reads, holding one entry per CDR3 protein. The sample yields some 300,000 distinct CDR3 sequences, around 20% seen once. Input material: PBMCs or a T cell subset sorted from them (not recorded which). Receptor source: a man younger than 35 who had mild COVID-19 (a few samples of this study predate the infection). Cell type and time point are not known. Each CDR3 is given with its conserved first and last residue. D genes are given only for firm matches. A row's size may be missing; if present it is once, few, many or a size class.

d_call: NA
clone_size: few
v_call: TRBV30
j_call: TRBJ1-5
cdr3_nt: TGTGCCTGGAGTCTACAAACGGGGCCCCAGCATTTT
cdr3_aa: CAWSLQTGPQHF

d_call: TRBD2
clone_size: NA
v_call: TRBV11-2
j_call: TRBJ2-3
cdr3_nt: TGTGCCAGCAGCCTAGATGGACTAGCGGGGGGGAAGGGCACAGATACGCAGTATTTT
cdr3_aa: CASSLDGLAGGKGTDTQYF

d_call: TRBD1
clone_size: NA
v_call: TRBV4-1
j_call: TRBJ2-1
cdr3_nt: TGCGCCAGCAGCCAGGCACCCGGGACAGGGTTCTACAATGAGCAGTTCTTC
cdr3_aa: CASSQAPGTGFYNEQFF

d_call: TRBD2
clone_size: few
v_call: TRBV20-1
j_call: TRBJ2-5
cdr3_nt: TGCAGTGCTACCTCTACTAGCGGGGGGGCAGAGACCCAGTACTTC
cdr3_aa: CSATSTSGGAETQYF

d_call: TRBD2
clone_size: NA
v_call: TRBV4-1
j_call: TRBJ2-7
cdr3_nt: TGCGCCAGCAGTCCGGGACTAGCTGTCTACGAGCAGTACTTC
cdr3_aa: CASSPGLAVYEQYF

d_call: TRBD1
clone_size: NA
v_call: TRBV12-3/TRBV12-4
j_call: TRBJ1-1
cdr3_nt: TGTGCCAGCAGTTGGGACAGTGAAGCTTTCTTT
cdr3_aa: CASSWDSEAFF

d_call: NA
clone_size: NA
v_call: TRBV20-1
j_call: TRBJ2-3
cdr3_nt: TGCAGTGCTAGAGTTCCCCAGGCAGATACGCGGTATTTT
cdr3_aa: CSARVPQADTRYF

d_call: NA
clone_size: NA
v_call: TRBV7-2
j_call: TRBJ1-4
cdr3_nt: TGTGCCAGCAGCCGGAGGGCAACTAATGAAAAACTGTTTTTT
cdr3_aa: CASSRRATNEKLFF

d_call: NA
clone_size: once
v_call: TRBV19
j_call: TRBJ1-2
cdr3_nt: TGTGCCAGTAGTATCTGGACGGTAGCTAACTATGGCTACACCTTC
cdr3_aa: CASSIWTVANYGYTF

d_call: NA
clone_size: NA
v_call: TRBV19
j_call: TRBJ1-4
cdr3_nt: TGTGCCAGTACAGGGCTTGCAACTAATGAAAAACTGTTTTTT
cdr3_aa: CASTGLATNEKLFF

d_call: NA
clone_size: few
v_call: TRBV3-1
j_call: TRBJ1-3
cdr3_nt: TGTGCCAGCAGCCAAGATAAACTAGCCATATATTTT
cdr3_aa: CASSQDKLAIYF

d_call: TRBD1
clone_size: once
v_call: TRBV4-3
j_call: TRBJ1-1
cdr3_nt: TGCGCCAGCAGCCAAGATTGGACAGGGCGCACTGAAGCTTTCTTT
cdr3_aa: CASSQDWTGRTEAFF

d_call: TRBD2
clone_size: NA
v_call: TRBV9
j_call: TRBJ2-3
cdr3_nt: TGTGCCAGCAGCGTAGCTCCTAGCGGGGGAGAAGATACGCAGTATTTT
cdr3_aa: CASSVAPSGGEDTQYF

d_call: NA
clone_size: few
v_call: TRBV12-3/TRBV12-4
j_call: TRBJ2-3
cdr3_nt: TGTGCCAGCAGTTTCGACCAGAATACGCAGTATTTT
cdr3_aa: CASSFDQNTQYF

d_call: TRBD2
clone_size: NA
v_call: TRBV5-4
j_call: TRBJ2-1
cdr3_nt: TGTGCCAGCAGCCTTCGTGGAAGCGGGGGGGCAGATGAGCAGTTCTTC
cdr3_aa: CASSLRGSGGADEQFF

d_call: NA
clone_size: few
v_call: TRBV5-1
j_call: TRBJ1-1
cdr3_nt: TGCGCCAGCAGCTTACAGGGAAGTTGGACTGAAGCTTTCTTT
cdr3_aa: CASSLQGSWTEAFF

d_call: TRBD1
clone_size: NA
v_call: TRBV7-9
j_call: TRBJ1-1
cdr3_nt: TGTGCCAGCAGCCGACAGGGGGCGCGGACTGAAGCTTTCTTT
cdr3_aa: CASSRQGARTEAFF

d_call: TRBD1
clone_size: NA
v_call: TRBV7-3
j_call: TRBJ1-2
cdr3_nt: TGTGCCAGCAGCCCCTCCACAGGGGGAGGTGGCTACACCTTC
cdr3_aa: CASSPSTGGGGYTF

d_call: TRBD2
clone_size: few
v_call: TRBV7-8
j_call: TRBJ2-5
cdr3_nt: TGTGCCAGCAGCTTAGTTCGGCTAGCGGGGGACTCAATCCAAGAGACCCAGTACTTC
cdr3_aa: CASSLVRLAGDSIQETQYF

d_call: TRBD2
clone_size: few
v_call: TRBV5-1
j_call: TRBJ2-5
cdr3_nt: TGCGCCAGCAGCTGGAGCGGGGGGGCAGCAGAGACCCAGTACTTC
cdr3_aa: CASSWSGGAAETQYF

d_call: NA
clone_size: few
v_call: TRBV3-1
j_call: TRBJ2-1
cdr3_nt: TGTGCCAGCAGCCAAGATCTACGGCTTTACAATGAGCAGTTCTTC
cdr3_aa: CASSQDLRLYNEQFF

d_call: NA
clone_size: NA
v_call: TRBV4-3
j_call: TRBJ1-5
cdr3_nt: TGCGCCAGCAGCCAAGATGGACTCGGGAACCAGCCCCAGCATTTT
cdr3_aa: CASSQDGLGNQPQHF

d_call: TRBD1
clone_size: NA
v_call: TRBV6-5
j_call: TRBJ1-1
cdr3_nt: TGTGCCAGCAGTTACTGGACAGGGCGTGAAGCTTTCTTT
cdr3_aa: CASSYWTGREAFF

d_call: NA
clone_size: NA
v_call: TRBV10-2
j_call: TRBJ1-1
cdr3_nt: TGCGCCAGCAGTGAGTCAATACGGCCCTCTGAAGCTTTCTTT
cdr3_aa: CASSESIRPSEAFF